The present T cell receptor (beta chain) was sequenced within a study of shared clonotypes between healthy human individuals. Sequencing was performed with immunoSEQ multiplex PCR; in TCRdb, only in-frame clones are kept and a portion is missing. The sample has roughly 650,000 clones; roughly 96% are singletons. Germline CDR1 SGHNT, CDR2 YYREEE (reference sequence). V lost 4 bases and J 4 bases, leaving 14 bases between the germline ends. The CDR3 runs 14 residues. Selected positively for CCR7 and CD45RO-negative, naive CD8 cells excluded terminally differentiated effector memory CD45RA+ cells. The chain links TRBV5-4 to TRBJ2-5, with D perhaps being TRBD1 or TRBD2 (6 bases each). The sample was naive CD8+ T cells sorted from blood. This receptor was identified in a woman aged 25-40 years in good health. This chain's CDR3 is CASSASGAGETQYF. The CDR3 DNA is TGTGCCAGCAGCGCCTCGGGGGCTGGAGAGACCCAGTACTTC.